One sample yielded the 26 T cell receptor beta chains listed below, sequenced in a study of blood T cell repertoires in COVID-19 (TCRdb year 2020). The receptor library was made with the immunoSEQ multiplex PCR assay. TCRdb obtained this table from immuneACCESS and retained in-frame rearrangements with V and J assigned. These tables miss some clones; where compared with another copy, unresolved V genes account for less than half of the shortfall, and the remainder is unexplained. This sample gives about 130,000 clones in total; around 83% of them show up just once. In total, the top ten clones hold 9.5% to 10% of the sample. Material for sequencing was peripheral blood. Source of these receptors: a man aged 35 to 55 with active or convalescent COVID-19.

The chain joins TRBV4-3 to TRBJ2-5, with 7 bases aligning to TRBD1. This CDR3 is built from 15 residues. Germline V gene data show CDR1 as LGHNA and CDR2 as YSLEER. Germline trimming cut 0 bases from V and 5 bases from J; bases unmatched to any gene: 6. The CDR3 spells CASSQDQVRGETQYF. CDR3 nucleotide sequence: TGCGCCAGCAGCCAAGATCAGGTCAGGGGGGAGACCCAGTACTTC.

CDR3 in DNA: TGTGCCAGCAGCCTATTCACAGGGAGCTACGAGCAGTACTTC. Encoded protein: CASSLFTGSYEQYF. V usage is TRBV5-4 and J usage is TRBJ2-7; D perhaps matches TRBD1 (6 bases). There are 14 residues in the CDR3. Germline V lookup: CDR1 SGHNT, CDR2 YYREEE (reference sequence). V was clipped by 4 bases and J by 3 bases, with 14 bases between them.

V gene TRBV7-3 combines with J gene TRBJ2-2; 10 bases match TRBD1. V lost 6 bases, J lost 7 bases, and 8 bases stayed unmatched. The CDR3 is 15 amino acids. The germline V gene has CDR1 SGHTA and CDR2 FQGTGA. In DNA, the CDR3 is TGTGCCAGCAGGGAGGGACAGGGGTACGGCGGGGAGCTGTTTTTT. It encodes CASREGQGYGGELFF.

The genes are TRBV6-5 and TRBJ1-2; D may be TRBD1 (6 bases). Trimming left V 6 bases short and J 4 bases short, with 9 bases between. Germline V CDR1 and CDR2: MNHEY, SVGAGI. The CDR3 spans 12 residues. CDR3 sequence reads: CASRSTGYGYTF. CDR3 DNA: TGTGCCAGCAGATCGACAGGCTATGGCTACACCTTC.

This clone has only a few counts. This chain links TRBV7-3 with TRBJ1-1; 8 bases match TRBD1. Per germline, CDR1 SGHTA and CDR2 FQGTGA. Losses at the gene ends were 4 bases for V and 11 bases for J; bases not matched to a gene: 15. This CDR3 is built from 15 residues. For the CDR3, the DNA is TGTGCCAGCAGCTCAAGGGGACAGGTCCCCGGGGTGGCTTTCTTT. As protein: CASSSRGQVPGVAFF.

This clone was picked up one time. The chain recombines TRBV7-2 with TRBJ2-2; 8 nucleotides align to TRBD2. Trimming removed 5 bases from V and 2 bases from J; junction bases left unmatched: 4. The CDR3 totals 15 residues. Looked up from germline, CDR1 is SGHTA and CDR2 is FQGNSA. In DNA form, the CDR3 reads TGTGCCAGCAGCCTTACTAGCGGAAACACCGGGGAGCTGTTTTTT. Translating gives CASSLTSGNTGELFF. Complete variable domain (other parts from reference TRBV7-2 and TRBJ2-2): GAGVSQSPSNKVTEKGKDVELRCDPISGHTALYWYRQSLGQGLEFLIYFQGNSAPDKSGLPSDRFSAERTGGSVSTLTIQRTQQEDSAVYLCASSLTSGNTGELFFGEGSRLTVL.

V is TRBV5-1 and J is TRBJ2-1, with a tentative D call TRBD1 (6 bases). The germline V gene has CDR1 SGHRS and CDR2 YFSETQ. V gave up 0 bases and J gave up 9 bases, with 13 bases separating them. The CDR3 runs 14 residues. CDR3 sequence (DNA): TGCGCCAGCAGCTTGGAGACAGGTTTGGGTGAGCAGTTCTTC. Translated, it gives CASSLETGLGEQFF.

The rearrangement joins TRBV5-1 to TRBJ2-7, with TRBD2 matching 7 bases. Germline loops: CDR1 SGHRS, CDR2 YFSETQ. Trimming at V came to 1 base and at J to 0 bases, leaving 7 bases not matched to a gene. The CDR3 has 16 amino acids. The CDR3 sequence: CASSLLGGRSSYEQYF. The CDR3 DNA sequence: TGCGCCAGCAGCTTGTTGGGCGGGAGATCCTCCTACGAGCAGTACTTC.

The rearrangement joins TRBV19 to TRBJ1-1; 7 bases are shared with TRBD1. This CDR3 is 14 amino acids long. Germline V gene sequence: CDR1 LNHDA, CDR2 SQIVND (reference sequence). Unmatched junction bases numbered 6, after V lost 7 bases and J lost 1 base. The CDR3 reads CASTRQGPNTEAFF. The CDR3 DNA follows: TGTGCCAGTACACGACAGGGACCGAACACTGAAGCTTTCTTT.

The rearrangement links TRBV4-3 to TRBJ1-3; possibly TRBD1 for D (5 bases). Between the trimmed V and J ends, which lost 0 bases and 0 bases, there was a span of 12 bases. CDR3 length equals 17 residues. CDR1 and CDR2 (germline): LGHNA, YSLEER. The DNA for the CDR3 is TGCGCCAGCAGCCAAGAGGGTCAGGGTCTCTCTGGAAACACCATATATTTT. Its translation: CASSQEGQGLSGNTIYF.

The V and J genes are TRBV19 and TRBJ1-6; D is uncertain. This CDR3 is 14 amino acids long. Trimming removed 3 bases from V and 5 bases from J, with 8 bases in between. Germline V gene data show CDR1 as LNHDA and CDR2 as SQIVND (reference sequence). In nucleotides, the CDR3 is TGTGCCAGTAGTATCGCACAGAATAATTCACCCCTCCACTTT. It is translated as CASSIAQNNSPLHF.

V is TRBV6-5 and J is TRBJ1-6; D unclear. V was cut by 6 bases and J by 6 bases, with 15 bases left in between. The CDR3 sequence is 15 residues long. Germline-derived CDR1 and CDR2 are MNHEY and SVGAGI. CDR3 bases: TGTGCCAGCAGCGATCTCTGGAGCGCTAATTCACCCCTCCACTTT. It codes for CASSDLWSANSPLHF.

V gene TRBV5-1 combines with J gene TRBJ1-2; 8 bases are shared with TRBD1. Looked up from germline, CDR1 is SGHRS and CDR2 is YFSETQ. Germline trimming cut 0 bases from V and 0 bases from J; bases unmatched to any gene: 7. The CDR3 is 17 residues long. The CDR3 protein is CASSLGLTGEANYGYTF. CDR3 nucleotide sequence: TGCGCCAGCAGCTTGGGACTGACAGGGGAAGCTAACTATGGCTACACCTTC.

The chain combines TRBV4-2 with TRBJ1-3, with D possibly being TRBD1 (6 bases). Germline CDR1 reads LGHNA; CDR2 reads YNFKEQ. Trimming cost V 0 bases and J 0 bases, with 12 bases left between them. This CDR3 has 17 residues. The chain's CDR3 is CASSQEYRASSGNTIYF. CDR3 coding DNA: TGTGCCAGCAGCCAAGAATACAGGGCGAGCTCTGGAAACACCATATATTTT.

This chain joins TRBV3-1 (or the pseudogene TRBV3-2) and TRBJ1-1; 7 bases match TRBD1. With V trimmed by 0 bases and J by 7 bases, 2 bases remained unmatched. In germline, CDR1 is LGHDT, CDR2 YNNKEL (reference sequence). The CDR3 runs 13 residues. CDR3 region: CASSQDWDSEAFF. The DNA for the CDR3 is TGTGCCAGCAGCCAAGATTGGGACAGTGAAGCTTTCTTT.

The chain couples TRBV7-9 to TRBJ2-7; 11 nucleotides line up with TRBD2. J was trimmed by 2 bases and V by 2 bases; bases with no gene match: 8. CDR3 length equals 17 residues. From germline, CDR1 is SEHNR and CDR2 FQNEAQ (reference sequence). CDR3 sequence: CASSLNSGGVLTYEQYF. The CDR3, as DNA: TGTGCCAGCAGCTTAAATAGCGGGGGGGTCCTCACCTACGAGCAGTACTTC.

V usage is TRBV27 and J usage is TRBJ2-7; 8 positions agree with TRBD1. The CDR3 sequence is 15 residues long. The J segment lost 7 bases and the V segment lost 4 bases, leaving 12 bases of the junction unmatched. The germline gives CDR1 MNHEY, CDR2 SMNVEV (reference sequence). The CDR3 coding sequence is TGTGCCAGCAGTTGGGACAGGCTCGTGAGTGGGGAGCAGTACTTC. This translates into CASSWDRLVSGEQYF.

The rearrangement links TRBV7-3 to TRBJ2-1, with D tentatively TRBD2 (6 bases). Trimming took 1 base from V and 12 from J, leaving 16 bases between them. The V gene's germline CDR1 is SGHTA and CDR2 FQGTGA. This CDR3 is 14 amino acids long. CDR3 coding DNA: TGTGCCAGCAGCTTAAAGGTTGGCGGGACTCCGCAGTTCTTC. Amino acids: CASSLKVGGTPQFF. The entire variable domain, with the rest obtained from reference TRBV7-3 and TRBJ2-1, is as follows: GAGVSQTPSNKVTEKGKYVELRCDPISGHTALYWYRQSLGQGPEFLIYFQGTGAADDSGLPNDRFFAVRPEGSVSTLKIQRTERGDSAVYLCASSLKVGGTPQFFGPGTRLTVL.

This chain connects TRBV6-5 to TRBJ2-7; possible D gene TRBD1, 6 bases. The germline V gene has CDR1 MNHEY and CDR2 SVGAGI. The CDR3 runs to 14 residues. Trimming pared 6 bases from V and 1 base from J, leaving 13 bases between. Written as DNA, the CDR3 is TGTGCCAGCAGGAGGGACACTCAGTCCTACGAGCAGTACTTC. This codes for CASRRDTQSYEQYF.

This chain links TRBV7-9 with TRBJ2-1; 9 nucleotides line up with TRBD2. V lost 3 bases and J lost 0; bases outside the gene matches: 6. CDR3 length: 17 amino acids. CDR1 and CDR2 (germline): SEHNR, FQNEAQ (reference sequence). The CDR3 sequence is CASSFTTSGPSYNEQFF. The CDR3, as DNA: TGTGCCAGCAGCTTTACTACTAGCGGGCCCTCCTACAATGAGCAGTTCTTC.

J is TRBJ1-2 and V is TRBV11-2; weak D call: TRBD1 (6 bases). Germline CDR1 is SGHAT and CDR2 is FQNNGV. V dropped 5 bases and J dropped 4 bases, with 17 bases sitting between them. The CDR3 covers 15 residues. The CDR3: CASSTSDSLLYGYTF. Written as DNA, the CDR3 is TGTGCCAGCAGCACCTCGGACAGCCTTCTCTATGGCTACACCTTC.

The chain couples TRBV5-1 to TRBJ1-3, with 7 bases that match TRBD1. Trimming cost V 4 bases and J 2 bases; bases outside gene matches: 9. CDR1 and CDR2 (germline): SGHRS, YFSETQ. The CDR3 is 16 amino acids. The CDR3 region is CASSMQGVMAGNTIYF. In nucleotides, the CDR3 is TGCGCCAGCAGCATGCAGGGGGTAATGGCTGGAAACACCATATATTTT.

This clone is a singleton in its sample. CDR3 nucleotide sequence: TGTGCCAGCACCCACAGTTCGGAGGTTCGGAACACCATATATTTT. It yields the protein CASTHSSEVRNTIYF. The V and J genes are TRBV3-1 (or the pseudogene TRBV3-2) and TRBJ1-3; D unresolved. V was pared by 7 bases and J by 7 bases, with 20 bases between. The CDR3 length is 15 residues. From germline, CDR1 is LGHDT and CDR2 YNNKEL (reference sequence).

The rearrangement uses TRBV11-2 and TRBJ2-1; 8 positions match TRBD2. Per the germline V gene, CDR1 is SGHAT and CDR2 is FQNNGV. This CDR3 region has 16 residues. Germline trimming cut 1 base from V and 5 bases from J; bases unmatched to any gene: 7. CDR3 DNA: TGTGCCAGCAGCTTAGGTCCAGCGGGGGACAACAATGAGCAGTTCTTC. Its protein product is CASSLGPAGDNNEQFF.

CDR3 sequence reads: CASSQSRSGNTIYF. The CDR3 coding sequence is TGTGCCAGCAGCCAATCTCGCTCTGGAAACACCATATATTTT. This chain links TRBV16 with TRBJ1-3; D not resolved. Trimming pared 0 bases from V and 0 bases from J, leaving 3 bases between. The germline V gene encodes CDR1 KGHSY and CDR2 FQNENV. The CDR3 extends over 14 amino acids.

V gene TRBV18 combines with J gene TRBJ2-1; TRBD1 matches at 7 bases. The germline gives CDR1 KGHSH, CDR2 LQKENI. The CDR3 runs to 13 residues. V gave up 3 bases and J gave up 6 bases; unmatched junction bases: 2. CDR3: CASSPDRSNEQFF. As DNA, the CDR3 is TGTGCCAGCTCACCGGACAGGAGCAATGAGCAGTTCTTC.